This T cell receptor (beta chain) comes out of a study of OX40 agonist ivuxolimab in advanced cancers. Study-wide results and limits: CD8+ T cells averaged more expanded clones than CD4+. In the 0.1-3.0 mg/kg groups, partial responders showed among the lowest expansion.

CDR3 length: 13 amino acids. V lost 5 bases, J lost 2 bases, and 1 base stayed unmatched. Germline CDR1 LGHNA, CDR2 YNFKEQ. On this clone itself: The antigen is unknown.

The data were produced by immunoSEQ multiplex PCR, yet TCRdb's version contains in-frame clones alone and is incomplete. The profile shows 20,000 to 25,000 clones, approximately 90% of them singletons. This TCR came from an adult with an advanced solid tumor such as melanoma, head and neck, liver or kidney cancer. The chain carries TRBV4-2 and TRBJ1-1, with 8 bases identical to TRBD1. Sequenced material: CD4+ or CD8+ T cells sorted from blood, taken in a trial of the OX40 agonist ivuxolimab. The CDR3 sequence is CASSGQGNTEAFF. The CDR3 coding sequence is TGTGCCAGCAGCGGACAGGGTAACACTGAAGCTTTCTTT.